The 28 T cell receptor beta chains presented below share a single source sample, sequenced in a study of spatial heterogeneity in lung cancer. TCRdb itself ran the 5' RACE reads through MiXCR, one entry per CDR3 protein. The top ten clones hold roughly 15% of a sample with fewer than 6,000 distinct CDR3 sequences, over 25% of them seen once. Time point denoted: sample taken at primary tumor resection. The sequenced material consisted of unsorted whole RNA from tumor, nontumor lung or frozen PBMC. The sequenced sample was PBMCs, obtained at surgery. The receptors were sampled from a male donor with early-stage non-small cell lung cancer.

The V call is TRBV6-6, the J call TRBJ1-5; tentatively, D is TRBD1 (5 bases). Germline CDR1 MNHNY, CDR2 SVGAGI (reference sequence). V was clipped by 4 bases and J by 3 bases, with 13 bases between them. The CDR3 has 15 amino acids. The CDR3 region has the DNA TGTGCCAGCAGTTGGGGGACGGAGAACAATCAGCCCCAGCATTTT. It codes for CASSWGTENNQPQHF.

In its sample, this clonotype ranks as medium-sized. The chain uses TRBV12-3 or TRBV12-4 and TRBJ1-2; tentatively, D is TRBD1 (5 bases). This CDR3 region has 15 residues. With 3 bases removed from V and 3 bases from J, the gap between germline ends came to 14 bases. The CDR3 DNA reads TGTGCCAGCAGTTTTTTGGAGGGGTGGGACTATGGCTACACCTTC. Its protein is CASSFLEGWDYGYTF.

The V gene is TRBV27, the J gene TRBJ1-2; D may be TRBD1 (5 bases). This CDR3 has 14 amino acids. V gave up 4 bases and J gave up 2 bases, with 11 bases separating them. Germline loops: CDR1 MNHEY, CDR2 SMNVEV (reference sequence). CDR3 sequence: CASSSFGGNYGYTF. In DNA, the CDR3 is TGTGCCAGCAGTTCCTTTGGGGGGAACTATGGCTACACCTTC.

This clonotype was found a few times. The rearrangement joins TRBV7-3 to TRBJ2-1, with D possibly TRBD2 on 5 matching bases. CDR3 length: 15 amino acids. Germline V gene data show CDR1 as SGHTA and CDR2 as FQGTGA. V lost 2 bases to trimming and J lost 5 bases, with 13 bases between them. The chain's CDR3 is CASSLGGRANNEQFF. CDR3 in DNA: TGTGCCAGCAGCTTAGGTGGGAGAGCAAACAATGAGCAGTTCTTC.

The chain is built from TRBV7-2 and TRBJ2-3; no clear D gene. V lost 1 base to trimming and J lost 0 bases, with 8 bases between them. The CDR3 totals 15 residues. CDR1 and CDR2 (germline): SGHTA, FQGNSA. The CDR3 loop reads CASSLDLSSTDTQYF. As DNA, the CDR3 is TGTGCCAGCAGCTTAGACTTATCTAGCACAGATACGCAGTATTTT. The entire variable domain, with the rest obtained from reference TRBV7-2 and TRBJ2-3, is as follows: GAGVSQSPSNKVTEKGKDVELRCDPISGHTALYWYRQSLGQGLEFLIYFQGNSAPDKSGLPSDRFSAERTGGSVSTLTIQRTQQEDSAVYLCASSLDLSSTDTQYFGPGTRLTVL.

This clonotype has a handful of counts. This chain uses TRBV5-1 with TRBJ2-3; no clear D gene. Germline V gene lookup returns CDR1 SGHRS and CDR2 YFSETQ. The CDR3 totals 14 residues. The V gene lost 0 bases and the J gene lost 3 bases, with 8 bases spanning the gap. The CDR3 region is CASSLELATDTQYF. The DNA for the CDR3 is TGCGCCAGCAGCTTGGAATTAGCAACAGATACGCAGTATTTT.

The sample holds a few counts of this clonotype. The CDR3 DNA follows: TGTGCCAGCAGCCAAGGGGGGCCCCGCTTTAGCACAGATACGCAGTATTTT. Translation: CASSQGGPRFSTDTQYF. The chain carries TRBV4-2 and TRBJ2-3, with a possible D match to TRBD1 (6 bases). There are 17 residues in the CDR3. V lost 1 base and J lost 0, with 14 bases in between. Germline V lookup: CDR1 LGHNA, CDR2 YNFKEQ.

On this clonotype itself: Mismatch with germline at one junction end may stem from a read error. As DNA, the CDR3 is TGTGCCAGCAGCTACAGACAGGGGTCCTTCATATTTATCTTT. Translating gives CASSYRQGSFIFIF. The chain carries TRBV7-9 and TRBJ1-4; 8 bases line up with TRBD1. Germline CDR1 reads SEHNR; CDR2 reads FQNEAQ (reference sequence). The CDR3 length is 14 residues.

Within the sample, this clonotype is medium-sized (0.01 to 0.1%). V and J are TRBV6-2 or TRBV6-3 and TRBJ2-4; perhaps TRBD1 as D (5 bases). Germline V CDR1 and CDR2: MNHEY, SVGEGT. CDR3 length: 13 amino acids. Trimming pared 2 bases from V and 5 bases from J, leaving 7 bases between. The CDR3 bases are TGTGCCAGCAGTTACGACAGCCAAAACATTCAGTACTTC. Amino acid sequence: CASSYDSQNIQYF.

This clonotype was seen many times. This chain connects TRBV13 to TRBJ1-1; D is unresolved. The CDR3 runs to 13 residues. CDR1 and CDR2 (germline): PRHDT, FYEKMQ (reference sequence). Trimming removed 8 bases from V and 0 bases from J, with 10 bases in between. The CDR3 spells CASGLFMNTEAFF. CDR3 bases: TGTGCCAGCGGCCTGTTCATGAACACTGAAGCTTTCTTT.

The chain uses TRBV27 and TRBJ2-1; a possible D gene is TRBD1 (6 bases). The germline V gene encodes CDR1 MNHEY and CDR2 SMNVEV (reference sequence). V lost 4 bases to trimming and J lost 2 bases, with 12 bases between them. The CDR3 length is 15 residues. The CDR3 nucleotides read TGTGCCAGCAGTTATGTCTACAGGGCCTACAATGAGCAGTTCTTC. It specifies CASSYVYRAYNEQFF.

The count of this clonotype is one. V and J are TRBV21-1 and TRBJ2-7; the DNA was not compared with TRBD1, the D call given in the table. TRBV21-1 is classified as a pseudogene. CDR3 length equals 15 residues. This CDR3 reads CASSKGGQGPYEQYF. The CDR3 DNA reads TGTGCCAGCAGCAAAGGGGGACAGGGACCCTACGAGCAGTACTTC.

As concerns this clonotype: It may be a read error: a sequence one base away is much more abundant. The chain combines TRBV18 with TRBJ2-1; possibly TRBD1 for D (6 bases). Trimming took off 0 bases at V and 4 bases at J, with 13 bases between the two ends. Germline CDR1 reads KGHSH; CDR2 reads LQKENI. The CDR3 covers 16 residues. The CDR3 sequence is CASSPPQWGPYNEQFF. The CDR3 nucleotides read TGTGCCAGCTCACCACCTCAGTGGGGGCCGTACAATGAGCAGTTCTTC.

This clonotype came up a few times. V is TRBV20-1 and J is TRBJ1-1; 9 bases map to TRBD1. In germline, CDR1 is DFQATT, CDR2 SNEGSKA (reference sequence). The CDR3 is 15 residues long. Trimming cost V 1 base and J 5 bases; bases outside gene matches: 8. The CDR3 loop is CSARAYGQGITEAFF. Here the CDR3 DNA reads TGCAGTGCTAGAGCCTATGGACAGGGGATAACTGAAGCTTTCTTT.

This clonotype is judged medium-sized. The chain combines TRBV24-1 with TRBJ2-5; tentative D call: TRBD1 (5 bases). With 1 base removed from V and 5 bases from J, the gap between germline ends came to 13 bases. This CDR3 contains 15 residues. CDR1 is KGHDR, CDR2 SFDVKD, per germline. CDR3 protein: CATSDFQGATETQYF. The CDR3 DNA reads as TGTGCCACCAGTGATTTTCAAGGGGCAACGGAGACCCAGTACTTC.

The chain links TRBV20-1 to TRBJ2-3; no clear D. Trimming took off 7 bases at V and 2 bases at J, with 10 bases between the two ends. This CDR3 region has 12 residues. Germline lookup yields CDR1 DFQATT and CDR2 SNEGSKA (reference sequence). In nucleotides, the CDR3 is TGCAGTGTTATGGTCCTCACAGATACGCAGTATTTT. It codes for CSVMVLTDTQYF.

This clonotype appeared many times. The V gene is TRBV28, the J gene TRBJ1-5, with TRBD1 matching 8 bases. Germline values: CDR1 MDHEN, CDR2 SYDVKM. V lost 6 bases, J lost 0 bases, and 4 bases stayed unmatched. The CDR3 sequence is 15 residues long. CDR3 amino acids: CASSQGAFSNQPQHF. The CDR3 region has the DNA TGTGCCAGCAGCCAGGGGGCGTTTAGCAATCAGCCCCAGCATTTT.

By frequency in the sample, this clonotype is medium-sized. The gene calls are TRBV19 and TRBJ1-4, with 8 bases fitting TRBD1. CDR1 LNHDA and CDR2 SQIVND come from the germline V gene (reference sequence). Losses at the gene ends were 5 bases for V and 2 bases for J; bases not matched to a gene: 7. The CDR3 extends over 16 amino acids. The CDR3 DNA sequence: TGTGCCAGTAGTGTCGACAGGGGAACCACTAATGAAAAACTGTTTTTT. Amino acids: CASSVDRGTTNEKLFF.

By its share, this clonotype is medium-sized. DNA for the CDR3: TGTGCCAGCAGTCCCCTCGGGACTAGCGGGAACGATGAGCAGTTCTTC. Translating it yields CASSPLGTSGNDEQFF. V and J are TRBV27 and TRBJ2-1; the match to TRBD2 covers 13 bases. The V segment lost 5 bases and the J segment 8 bases; nucleotides outside the gene matches: 9. Per the germline V gene, CDR1 is MNHEY and CDR2 is SMNVEV (reference sequence). CDR3 size: 16 residues.

This clonotype is medium-sized in the sample. V is TRBV5-1 and J is TRBJ2-3; perhaps D is TRBD1 or TRBD2 (5 bases each). Germline CDR1 reads SGHRS; CDR2 reads YFSETQ. V was clipped by 5 bases and J by 2 bases, with 12 bases between them. The CDR3 length is 14 residues. CDR3 amino acids: CASSLGAVTDTQYF. The CDR3 bases are TGCGCCAGCAGTCTCGGGGCCGTCACAGATACGCAGTATTTT.

V gene TRBV4-2 combines with J gene TRBJ2-7; 7 nucleotides agree with TRBD2. CDR1 is LGHNA, CDR2 YNFKEQ, per germline. This CDR3 spans 15 amino acids. The ends lost 0 bases at V and 0 bases at J; junction bases unmatched: 2. The CDR3: CASSQEAGSSYEQYF. The CDR3 DNA is TGTGCCAGCAGCCAAGAAGCGGGGTCCTCCTACGAGCAGTACTTC.

Within the sample, this clonotype is medium-sized (0.01 to 0.1%). CDR3 DNA: TGTGCCAGCTCACCAGGGACAGGGGGCAACATGAATCAGCCCCAGCATTTT. Its translation is CASSPGTGGNMNQPQHF. The chain carries TRBV18 and TRBJ1-5, with 12 bases that match TRBD1. In germline, CDR1 is KGHSH, CDR2 LQKENI. The CDR3 extends over 17 amino acids. With V trimmed by 2 bases and J by 4 bases, 6 bases remained unmatched.

In this sample, this clonotype is medium-sized. This chain joins TRBV30 and TRBJ2-7; D not resolved. Germline-derived CDR1 and CDR2 are GTSNPN and SVGIG (reference sequence). Trimming shortened V by 3 bases and J by 7 bases, and 10 bases separated the two germline ends. The CDR3 sequence is 11 residues long. Here the CDR3 reads CAWSQDSEQYF. CDR3 DNA sequence: TGTGCCTGGAGCCAAGATAGTGAGCAGTACTTC.

This sequence joins TRBV12-3 or TRBV12-4 and TRBJ1-2; D possibly corresponds to TRBD1 (5 bases). V was cut by 1 base and J by 6 bases, with 15 bases left in between. The CDR3 length is 15 residues. CDR3 nucleotides: TGTGCCAGCAGTTTAGTCGGGACGGGTAATGATGGCTACACCTTC. Translation: CASSLVGTGNDGYTF.

The V and J genes are TRBV7-3 and TRBJ2-5; 9 bases match TRBD1. J gave up 3 bases and V 6 bases, and 5 bases lay outside the gene matches. Germline CDR1 reads SGHTA; CDR2 reads FQGTGA. This CDR3 region has 14 residues. CDR3 bases: TGTGCCAGCAGTTCCACAGGGGGCGAAGAGACCCAGTACTTC. This translates into CASSSTGGEETQYF.

In its sample, this clonotype is medium-sized. V gene TRBV28 combines with J gene TRBJ1-1, with a weak D call TRBD1 (5 bases). The CDR3 spans 14 residues. Trimming shortened V by 2 bases and J by 0 bases, and 7 bases separated the two germline ends. Germline CDR1 reads MDHEN; CDR2 reads SYDVKM. CDR3 nucleotide sequence: TGTGCCAGCAGTTTAAAGGGGATGAACACTGAAGCTTTCTTT. Its translation is CASSLKGMNTEAFF.

By share, this clonotype ranks as medium-sized. CDR3 sequence: CASSAAETGTQETQYF. CDR3 nucleotides: TGTGCCAGCAGCGCTGCCGAGACAGGGACGCAAGAGACCCAGTACTTC. The V and J genes are TRBV5-6 and TRBJ2-5; TRBD1 aligns across 7 bases. This CDR3 is 16 amino acids long. Germline CDR1 SGHDT, CDR2 YYEEEE. V lost 4 bases, J lost 2 bases, and 11 bases stayed unmatched.

This clonotype is medium-sized by share. The chain combines TRBV4-1 with TRBJ2-1; 7 positions match TRBD1. With 1 base clipped from V and 0 bases from J, the junction kept 6 bases outside the gene matches. Germline V gene lookup returns CDR1 MGHRA and CDR2 YSYEKL. This CDR3 has 17 amino acids. The DNA of the CDR3 is TGCGCCAGCAGCCAAGCCCACAGGGGCAGCTCCTACAATGAGCAGTTCTTC. Protein sequence: CASSQAHRGSSYNEQFF.